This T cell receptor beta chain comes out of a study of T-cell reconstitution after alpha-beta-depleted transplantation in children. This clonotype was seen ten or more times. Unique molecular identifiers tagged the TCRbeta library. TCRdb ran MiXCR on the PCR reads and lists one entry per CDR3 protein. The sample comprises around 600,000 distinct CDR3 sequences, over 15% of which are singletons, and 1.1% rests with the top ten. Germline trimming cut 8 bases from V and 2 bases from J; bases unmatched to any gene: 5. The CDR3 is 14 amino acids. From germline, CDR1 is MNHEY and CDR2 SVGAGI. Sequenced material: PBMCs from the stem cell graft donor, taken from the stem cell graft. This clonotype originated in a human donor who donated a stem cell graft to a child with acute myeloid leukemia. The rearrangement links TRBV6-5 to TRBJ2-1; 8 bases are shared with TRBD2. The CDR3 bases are TGTGCCAGCTCCATCGGGGGGGCCTACAATGAGCAGTTCTTC. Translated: CASSIGGAYNEQFF.